This T cell receptor beta chain was found in a study of T cells in Graves' hyperthyroidism and ophthalmopathy. This CDR3 spans 14 amino acids. V lost 8 bases and J lost 0; bases outside the gene matches: 5. Germline V gene sequence: CDR1 SGHDT, CDR2 YYEEEE. This clonotype was observed a handful of times. TCR beta CDR3 regions were amplified from RNA transcripts. With the HTBI primer set, the TCR CDR3 went through a first round of RT-PCR. MiXCR, applied by TCRdb to the multiplex PCR reads, yields one record per CDR3 protein. The sample lists around 490,000 distinct CDR3 sequences, about 20% occurring once. Duration under 3 months, a NOSPECS grade of at least 4, and a Clinical Activity Score of at least 3 characterized the ophthalmopathy patients. For the diagnoses, clinical symptoms, serum thyroxine and TRAb, thyroid ultrasound and orbital computed tomography were used.

The source is a middle-aged man with Graves' ophthalmopathy. The sequencing input was blood. The chain employs TRBV5-6 and TRBJ2-1; TRBD2 matches at 7 bases. The CDR3 protein is CARVSGASYNEQFF. The CDR3 DNA is TGTGCCAGGGTAAGCGGGGCCTCCTACAATGAGCAGTTCTTC.